Listed below are T cell receptor beta chains from one sample, sequenced in a study of PD-1 blockade in classical Hodgkin lymphoma. Assay used: immunoSEQ multiplex PCR; TCRdb lists only in-frame clones, some missing. The sample has 30,000 to 50,000 clones, around 80% seen once. Sequences were derived from peripheral blood mononuclear cells (PBMCs), sampled at baseline. These receptors came from a human donor with classical Hodgkin lymphoma. CDR3s include the opening cysteine and the closing phenylalanine or tryptophan. The D gene is left open where the match is weak.

>TRBV28|TRBJ2-7|.
CATSDTYEQYF
>TRBV28|TRBJ1-5|.
CASSLYAGSEPQHF
>TRBV28|TRBJ2-1|.
CASSSWRGVSSYNEQFF
>TRBV9|TRBJ2-1|.
CASSVGQGNSYNEQFF
>TRBV27|TRBJ2-7|.
CASSLPPTASNSYEQYF
>TRBV6-6|TRBJ2-7|TRBD2
CASSYGGLAREQYF
>TRBV5-4|TRBJ2-7|.
CASSPSSSHEQYF
>TRBV4-1|TRBJ1-4|TRBD1
CASSQPDREVNEKLFF
>TRBV9|TRBJ1-2|.
CASSVGGDYGYTF
>TRBV27|TRBJ2-3|.
CASTQGGDIGTDTQYF
>TRBV9|TRBJ2-2|TRBD2
CASSVGASGNTGELFF
>TRBV27|TRBJ1-1|.
CASSRSGAEVTEAFF
>TRBV6-4|TRBJ2-2|.
CASSEENTGELFF
>TRBV27|TRBJ2-7|.
CASSFGRRYYEQYF
>TRBV27|TRBJ2-5|.
CASSLNRARETQYF
>TRBV14|TRBJ2-2|TRBD2
CASSRYGGAGNTGELFF
>TRBV10-3|TRBJ2-7|.
CAITPADRPYEQYF
>TRBV27|TRBJ1-2|.
CASSLRYQSLYKDGYTF
>TRBV21-1|TRBJ1-5|.
CASSSCFGDRNQPQHF